The 15 T cell receptor beta chains reported below all come from one sample, sequenced in a study of CD8 T cells in Susac syndrome. Reverse transcription of about 0.45 to 1 ug RNA was carried out with random hexamers. Each CDR3 protein is one row after TCRdb ran MiXCR on the immunoSEQ multiplex PCR reads. In the table there are about 200,000 distinct CDR3 sequences, 85% to 95% of which are singletons. Sequencing used CD4+ T cells from PBMCs. The source of these receptors is a human donor in good health.

The V and J genes are TRBV7-9 and TRBJ2-3; D remains unclear. Trimming took 2 bases from V and 1 from J, leaving 10 bases between them. The CDR3 is 15 residues long. CDR1 SEHNR and CDR2 FQNEAQ come from the germline V gene (reference sequence). The CDR3 bases are TGTGCCAGCAGCTTAAGGGCAGCACGCACAGATACGCAGTATTTT. Encoded protein: CASSLRAARTDTQYF.

The table lists this clonotype with a count of one. V usage is TRBV20-1 and J usage is TRBJ1-4; D is perhaps TRBD1 (5 bases). This CDR3 contains 13 residues. The germline CDR1 and CDR2 sequences are DFQATT and SNEGSKA (reference sequence). V was cut by 5 bases and J by 3 bases, with 10 bases left in between. The CDR3 sequence is CSALGAPNEKLFF. The CDR3 region has the DNA TGCAGTGCTTTAGGGGCGCCTAATGAAAAACTGTTTTTT.

The chain employs TRBV12-3 or TRBV12-4 and TRBJ1-3; D remains unclear. This CDR3 region has 12 residues. Trimming cost V 8 bases and J 3 bases, with 8 bases left between them. CDR3 DNA: TGTGCCAGCGCGGTCTATGGAAACACCATATATTTT. Its protein product is CASAVYGNTIYF.

The V call is TRBV6-6, the J call TRBJ2-3; 8 bases are shared with TRBD2. This CDR3 is built from 14 residues. Germline V lookup: CDR1 MNHNY, CDR2 SVGAGI (reference sequence). V lost 5 bases and J lost 4; bases outside the gene matches: 5. In DNA form, the CDR3 reads TGTGCCAGCAGTCGGAGCGGGAGCGCAGATACGCAGTATTTT. It encodes CASSRSGSADTQYF.

The count of this clonotype is one. The chain recombines TRBV7-9 with TRBJ2-3; the match to TRBD2 covers 8 bases. With V trimmed by 3 bases and J by 3 bases, 8 bases remained unmatched. The V gene's germline CDR1 is SEHNR and CDR2 FQNEAQ (reference sequence). The CDR3 loop spans 16 amino acids. This chain's CDR3 is CASSFFAGGKTDTQYF. The CDR3 nucleotides read TGTGCCAGCAGCTTCTTCGCGGGGGGAAAGACAGATACGCAGTATTTT.

This chain joins TRBV2 and TRBJ2-7, with D unresolved. The V gene's germline CDR1 is SNHLY and CDR2 FYNNEI. V shed 4 bases and J shed 3 bases, with 1 base lying between them. CDR3 length: 10 residues. CDR3 sequence reads: CASSVYEQYV. For the CDR3, the DNA is TGTGCCAGCAGTGTCTACGAGCAGTACGTC.

The chain uses TRBV27 and TRBJ2-7; no reliable D call. Trimming took off 6 bases at V and 3 bases at J, with 9 bases between the two ends. The CDR3 has 12 residues. Germline V gene lookup returns CDR1 MNHEY and CDR2 SMNVEV (reference sequence). The DNA for the CDR3 is TGTGCCAGCAGGGCCAGCAACTACGAGCAGTACGTC. Amino acids: CASRASNYEQYV.

The CDR3 region is CATSVTAGPQETQYF. The DNA for the CDR3 is TGTGCCACCAGTGTTACAGCGGGACCTCAAGAGACCCAGTACTTC. The chain joins TRBV24-1 to TRBJ2-5; 7 positions match TRBD2. V gave up 5 bases and J gave up 2 bases; unmatched junction bases: 7. This CDR3 region has 15 residues. CDR1 and CDR2 from the germline V gene are KGHDR and SFDVKD.

The chain uses TRBV20-1 and TRBJ1-6; 9 bases align to TRBD1. The germline V gene encodes CDR1 DFQATT and CDR2 SNEGSKA (reference sequence). This CDR3 is built from 14 residues. V lost 6 bases to trimming and J lost 2 bases; unmatched junction nucleotides: 2. CDR3 loop: CSAGQGPYNSPLHF. Here the CDR3 DNA reads TGCAGTGCGGGACAGGGTCCCTATAATTCACCCCTCCACTTT.

The chain uses TRBV24-1 and TRBJ2-7, with TRBD2 matching over 9 bases. There are 17 residues in the CDR3. Losses at the gene ends were 5 bases for V and 0 bases for J; bases not matched to a gene: 10. Germline-derived CDR1 and CDR2 are KGHDR and SFDVKD. The CDR3 nucleotides read TGTGCCACCAGTGTGTTTCTAGCGGGGAAGAGCTCCTACGAGCAGTACGTC. Amino acids: CATSVFLAGKSSYEQYV.

The chain carries TRBV27 and TRBJ2-7, with 11 positions matching TRBD1. V shed 4 bases and J 2 bases; nucleotides not matched to a gene: 1. This CDR3 contains 14 residues. Germline loops: CDR1 MNHEY, CDR2 SMNVEV (reference sequence). The chain's CDR3 is CASSWDRGAYEQYF. In DNA, the CDR3 is TGTGCCAGCAGTTGGGACAGGGGGGCCTACGAGCAGTACTTC.

This clonotype was counted only a few times. The rearrangement links TRBV12-3 or TRBV12-4 to TRBJ1-5; D is undetermined. CDR3 length: 11 amino acids. The germline V and J ends were trimmed by 3 bases and 5 bases, with 2 bases remaining between them. CDR3 region: CASSFDQPQHF. Here the CDR3 DNA reads TGTGCCAGCAGTTTTGATCAGCCCCAGCATTTT.

The V call is TRBV7-9, the J call TRBJ2-7, with unresolved D. The V end lost 1 base, the J end lost 2 bases, and 6 bases lay between the germline ends. Germline V gives CDR1 SEHNR, CDR2 FQNEAQ (reference sequence). This CDR3 region has 13 residues. DNA for the CDR3: TGTGCCAGCAGCTTAGACAGAACCTACGAGCAGTACTTC. This translates into CASSLDRTYEQYF.

CDR3 DNA: TGCAGCGTGCAAAAGGGAGCTGGAAACACCATATATTTT. It encodes CSVQKGAGNTIYF. The chain is built from TRBV29-1 and TRBJ1-3; no clear D. Germline V gene data show CDR1 as SQVTM and CDR2 as ANQGSEA. The CDR3 length is 13 residues. V lost 6 bases, J lost 2 bases, and 11 bases lay in between.

The chain uses TRBV9 and TRBJ2-1; perhaps TRBD1 as D (6 bases). This CDR3 spans 14 amino acids. From germline, CDR1 is SGDLS and CDR2 YYNGEE. With 4 bases removed from V and 4 bases from J, the gap between germline ends came to 12 bases. The CDR3 reads CASSSRTAYNEQFF. The CDR3 DNA sequence: TGTGCCAGCAGCTCACGGACAGCATACAATGAGCAGTTCTTC.